These 23 T cell receptor beta chains came from one sample sequenced in a study of blood T cell repertoires in COVID-19. Produced via immunoSEQ multiplex PCR; TCRdb's table is partial and in-frame only. The sample lists some 160,000 clones, approximately 88% occurring once. Sequenced sample: peripheral blood. The receptor set was obtained from a man aged 60 to 69 with acute or convalescent COVID-19.

The V and J genes are TRBV7-2 and TRBJ2-2, with a tentative D call TRBD2 (6 bases). Germline V gene lookup returns CDR1 SGHTA and CDR2 FQGNSA. This CDR3 has 16 residues. Trimming took 6 bases from V and 0 from J, leaving 14 bases between them. This chain's CDR3 is CASRPRLGTNTGELFF. For the CDR3, the DNA is TGTGCCAGCAGACCACGACTAGGGACGAACACCGGGGAGCTGTTTTTT.

The gene calls are TRBV6-6 and TRBJ1-1; maybe TRBD1 (5 bases). Germline V gives CDR1 MNHNY, CDR2 SVGAGI (reference sequence). V lost 2 bases to trimming and J lost 4 bases, with 17 bases between them. The CDR3 covers 16 residues. The CDR3 DNA reads TGTGCCAGCAGTTACACGACCGGCTCGGGGGGCACTGAAGCTTTCTTT. It codes for CASSYTTGSGGTEAFF.

The V call is TRBV5-1, the J call TRBJ2-1, with 7 bases lining up with TRBD1. Germline V gene sequence: CDR1 SGHRS, CDR2 YFSETQ. V was clipped by 4 bases and J by 10 bases; unmatched bases: 14. The length of the CDR3 is 15 residues. CDR3 sequence reads: CASSQGQPLQGEQFF. CDR3 bases: TGCGCCAGCAGCCAGGGACAGCCCTTACAAGGGGAGCAGTTCTTC. Looking up the rest from reference TRBV5-1 and TRBJ2-1 gives the full variable domain: KAGVTQTPRYLIKTRGQQVTLSCSPISGHRSVSWYQQTPGQGLQFLFEYFSETQRNKGNFPGRFSGRQFSNSRSEMNVSTLELGDSALYLCASSQGQPLQGEQFFGPGTRLTVL.

The chain employs TRBV18 and TRBJ2-1; weak D call: TRBD1 (6 bases). The CDR3 is 14 amino acids. CDR1 and CDR2 from the germline V gene are KGHSH and LQKENI. Trimming took off 8 bases at V and 5 bases at J, with 16 bases between the two ends. CDR3 protein: CASAQGRENNEQFF. CDR3 bases: TGTGCCAGCGCTCAGGGGAGAGAGAACAATGAGCAGTTCTTC.

The rearrangement joins TRBV6-5 to TRBJ1-2, with D tentatively TRBD1 (5 bases). V lost 0 bases, J lost 2 bases, and 7 bases lay in between. CDR3 length: 14 amino acids. CDR1 MNHEY and CDR2 SVGAGI come from the germline V gene. The CDR3 DNA reads TGTGCCAGCAGTTACTCTGACAGAAACTATGGCTACACCTTC. Translated, it gives CASSYSDRNYGYTF.

This clone was recorded at least ten times. This chain connects TRBV30 to TRBJ1-2; a possible D gene is TRBD1 (6 bases). Germline lookup yields CDR1 GTSNPN and CDR2 SVGIG (reference sequence). There are 14 residues in the CDR3. The ends were cut back, 3 bases at V and 4 bases at J, with 15 bases in the middle. For the CDR3, the DNA is TGTGCCTGGAGAGGGGGGGCGCGAGGCTATGGCTACACCTTC. This sequence encodes CAWRGGARGYGYTF.

The rearrangement joins TRBV19 to TRBJ2-7; D possibly corresponds to TRBD1 (6 bases). Germline V gene lookup returns CDR1 LNHDA and CDR2 SQIVND (reference sequence). Trimming removed 5 bases at V and 3 bases at J, with 20 bases between. The CDR3 consists of 16 residues. CDR3 residues: CASSSPERGIVYEQYF. In nucleotides, the CDR3 is TGTGCCAGTAGTTCCCCAGAGAGGGGGATCGTCTACGAGCAGTACTTC.

The V gene is TRBV14, the J gene TRBJ2-2; 10 bases align to TRBD2. CDR3 length: 21 residues. V shed 4 bases, J shed 0 bases, and the junction held 17 bases outside the gene matches. Germline V gene sequence: CDR1 SGHDN, CDR2 FVKESK. As DNA, the CDR3 is TGTGCCAGCAGCCTTCTAGCGGGGGCACCCTCGACGTTCGCGAACACCGGGGAGCTGTTTTTT. It yields the protein CASSLLAGAPSTFANTGELFF.

This clone appeared a single time. V and J are TRBV2 and TRBJ2-7; D perhaps matches TRBD2 (6 bases). V dropped 5 bases and J dropped 0 bases, with 17 bases sitting between them. This CDR3 has 16 amino acids. Germline V lookup: CDR1 SNHLY, CDR2 FYNNEI. The CDR3, as DNA: TGTGCCAGCAGTAACGAGTTAGCGGATAGCTCCTACGAGCAGTACTTC. Residues: CASSNELADSSYEQYF.

The chain carries TRBV7-8 and TRBJ1-3; 7 nucleotides align to TRBD1. The CDR3 has 13 residues. CDR1 and CDR2 (germline): SGHVS, FQNEAQ. J lost 7 bases, V lost 5 bases, and 5 bases had no gene match. CDR3 DNA: TGTGCCAGCAGCCTAGGGGGCCTTAACACCATATATTTT. Translation gives CASSLGGLNTIYF. Full variable domain (remainder filled in from reference TRBV7-8 and TRBJ1-3): GAGVSQSPRYKVAKRGQDVALRCDPISGHVSLFWYQQALGQGPEFLTYFQNEAQLDKSGLPSDRFFAERPEGSVSTLKIQRTQQEDSAVYLCASSLGGLNTIYFGEGSWLTVV.

CDR3 coding DNA: TGTGCCAGCAGCTTAGGCAGGGCCTCCTACGAGCAGTACTTC. It is translated as CASSLGRASYEQYF. The J gene is TRBJ2-7, the V gene TRBV7-2; perhaps TRBD1 as D (5 bases). V was clipped by 1 base and J by 0 bases, with 7 bases between them. The CDR3 extends over 14 amino acids. Germline V gene sequence: CDR1 SGHTA, CDR2 FQGNSA.

The chain recombines TRBV7-8 with TRBJ2-7; 13 nucleotides line up with TRBD2. V shed 2 bases, J shed 3 bases, and the junction held 10 bases outside the gene matches. This CDR3 has 18 residues. CDR1 and CDR2 from the germline V gene are SGHVS and FQNEAQ. CDR3 DNA sequence: TGTGCCAGCAGCTTACACTCGGCGACTAGCGGGGGGAACTACGAGCAGTACTTC. Protein sequence: CASSLHSATSGGNYEQYF.

This clone was observed a single time. The chain is built from TRBV6-5 and TRBJ1-3; D gene unclear. Per germline, CDR1 MNHEY and CDR2 SVGAGI. V lost 1 base and J lost 0, with 7 bases in between. The CDR3 contains 15 residues. CDR3 nucleotide sequence: TGTGCCAGCAGTTACTTGGGCCGCTCTGGAAACACCATATATTTT. Residues: CASSYLGRSGNTIYF.

The rearrangement joins TRBV21-1 to TRBJ2-7; the table calls TRBD1, which could not be checked here. TRBV21-1 is reported as a pseudogene. The CDR3 runs 14 residues. For the CDR3, the DNA is TGTGCCAGCAGCAAAGTCCCCAGAAACTACGAGCAGTACTTC. This translates into CASSKVPRNYEQYF.

V usage is TRBV12-3 or TRBV12-4 and J usage is TRBJ2-2, with D possibly TRBD1 on 6 matching bases. Trimming took off 6 bases at V and 5 bases at J, with 7 bases between the two ends. This CDR3 spans 12 amino acids. The CDR3 nucleotides read TGTGCCAGCAGAGGACAGACCGGGGAGCTGTTTTTT. It encodes CASRGQTGELFF.

The chain is built from TRBV7-9 and TRBJ1-5; D is unclear. V dropped 2 bases and J dropped 1 base, with 6 bases sitting between them. Germline V gives CDR1 SEHNR, CDR2 FQNEAQ (reference sequence). This CDR3 is 14 amino acids long. This CDR3 is CASSLNISNQPQHF. The CDR3 bases are TGTGCCAGCAGCTTAAACATAAGCAATCAGCCCCAGCATTTT.

The count of this clone is one. V usage is TRBV6-5 and J usage is TRBJ1-6; D is possibly TRBD1 (5 bases). CDR1 and CDR2 (germline): MNHEY, SVGAGI. The CDR3 has 14 residues. Trimming took off 7 bases at V and 10 bases at J, with 17 bases between the two ends. The CDR3 loop is CASISRGGGSPLHF. DNA for the CDR3: TGTGCCAGCATTTCCCGGGGGGGAGGCTCACCCCTCCACTTT.

The V gene is TRBV10-3, the J gene TRBJ1-5; D possibly corresponds to TRBD1 (5 bases). CDR1 and CDR2 (germline): ENHRY, SYGVKD. The CDR3 length is 13 residues. Trimming left V 8 bases short and J 5 bases short, with 13 bases between. In nucleotides, the CDR3 is TGTGCCATCGGGGCAGGCAAAGATCAGCCCCAGCATTTT. It encodes CAIGAGKDQPQHF.

V and J are TRBV5-1 and TRBJ2-2, with D possibly TRBD2 on 5 matching bases. V was trimmed by 4 bases and J by 4 bases, leaving 17 bases between them. The CDR3 contains 16 residues. Germline-derived CDR1 and CDR2 are SGHRS and YFSETQ. CDR3 in amino acids: CASSPGGGRSTGELFF. The CDR3 DNA reads TGCGCCAGCAGCCCAGGAGGTGGGAGAAGCACCGGGGAGCTGTTTTTT.

Only a few counts were recorded for this clone. This sequence joins TRBV5-1 and TRBJ2-7, with TRBD2 matching 7 bases. CDR1 SGHRS and CDR2 YFSETQ come from the germline V gene. Trimming cost V 4 bases and J 9 bases; bases outside gene matches: 13. This CDR3 contains 14 residues. This chain's CDR3 is CASSPGGGPSGQYF. CDR3 nucleotide sequence: TGCGCCAGCAGCCCAGGCGGGGGACCGAGCGGGCAGTACTTC.

The chain uses TRBV5-1 and TRBJ1-2; the D gene is possibly TRBD1 (5 bases). The V end lost 3 bases, the J end lost 4 bases, and 16 bases lay between the germline ends. This CDR3 region has 15 residues. From germline, CDR1 is SGHRS and CDR2 YFSETQ. CDR3 sequence (DNA): TGCGCCAGCAGCTCTTCAGCAGGGTCCAGCTATGGCTACACCTTC. Translated, it gives CASSSSAGSSYGYTF.

The rearrangement links TRBV6-4 to TRBJ1-5; 7 bases agree with TRBD1. This CDR3 contains 15 residues. From germline, CDR1 is MRHNA and CDR2 SNTAGT. V shed 11 bases, J shed 3 bases, and the junction held 13 bases outside the gene matches. CDR3 coding DNA: TGTGCCCGAGAACCGGGACAGCCTCCCAATCAGCCCCAGCATTTT. Its protein product is CAREPGQPPNQPQHF.

This sequence joins TRBV5-1 and TRBJ1-5; D possibly corresponds to TRBD1 (5 bases). The CDR3 runs 14 residues. Germline values: CDR1 SGHRS, CDR2 YFSETQ. The V end lost 0 bases, the J end lost 9 bases, and 13 bases lay between the germline ends. The CDR3 coding sequence is TGCGCCAGCAGCTTGGCCGGAGGGGCTCGGCCCCAGCATTTT. It translates to CASSLAGGARPQHF.